This TCR beta chain comes out of a study of blood T cell repertoires in COVID-19. Study-level information: Specimens from acute and convalescent COVID-19 originated in the United States, Italy and Spain.

Trimming removed 2 bases from V and 9 bases from J; junction bases left unmatched: 8. The CDR3 loop spans 15 amino acids. CDR1 and CDR2 from the germline V gene are SGDLS and YYNGEE. Per the authors' pipeline: Reference gene primer amplification in the assay estimated nucleated cell counts. Libraries were prepared by immunoSEQ multiplex PCR; TCRdb keeps only in-frame clonotypes and omits some of them. The V and J calls and clone size were taken over from that table, and D and trimming were inferred from the DNA. The sample lists about 150,000 clones; 75% to 90% were seen once. Sequenced material: peripheral blood. This sequence joins TRBV9 and TRBJ2-1; 10 nucleotides align to TRBD2. The clonotype comes from a woman between 40 and 55 years old with acute or convalescent COVID-19. CDR3 residues: CASSVTSGLNPEQFF. DNA for the CDR3: TGTGCCAGCAGCGTGACTAGCGGGTTAAACCCTGAGCAGTTCTTC. Together with reference TRBV9 and TRBJ2-1, the CDR3 gives the full variable domain: DSGVTQTPKHLITATGQRVTLRCSPRSGDLSVYWYQQSLDQGLQFLIQYYNGEERAKGNILERFSAQQFPDLHSELNLSSLELGDSALYFCASSVTSGLNPEQFFGPGTRLTVL.